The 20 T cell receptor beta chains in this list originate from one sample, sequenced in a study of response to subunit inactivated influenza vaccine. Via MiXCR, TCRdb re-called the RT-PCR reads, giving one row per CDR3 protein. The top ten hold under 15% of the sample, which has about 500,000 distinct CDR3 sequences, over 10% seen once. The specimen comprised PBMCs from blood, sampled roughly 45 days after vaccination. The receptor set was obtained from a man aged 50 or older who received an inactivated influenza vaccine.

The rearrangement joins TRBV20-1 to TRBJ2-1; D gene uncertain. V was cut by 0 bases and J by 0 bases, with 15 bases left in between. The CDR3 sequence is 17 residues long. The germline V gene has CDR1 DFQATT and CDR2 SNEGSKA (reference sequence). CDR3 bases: TGCAGTGCTAGAGATTCGACCGGGCCGAGCTCCTACAATGAGCAGTTCTTC. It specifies CSARDSTGPSSYNEQFF.

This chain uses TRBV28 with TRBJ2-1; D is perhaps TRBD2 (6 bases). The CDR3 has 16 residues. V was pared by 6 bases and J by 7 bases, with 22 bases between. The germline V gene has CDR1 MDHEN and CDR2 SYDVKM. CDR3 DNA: TGTGCCAGCAGGAACATGAGGAGGGTGGGTTATAATGAGCAGTTCTTC. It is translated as CASRNMRRVGYNEQFF.

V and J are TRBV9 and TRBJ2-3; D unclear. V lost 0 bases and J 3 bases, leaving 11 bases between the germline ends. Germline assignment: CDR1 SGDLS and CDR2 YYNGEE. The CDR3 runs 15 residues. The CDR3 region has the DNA TGTGCCAGCAGCGTAGCGGGTAGTTTTACAGATACGCAGTATTTT. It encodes CASSVAGSFTDTQYF.

The CDR3 coding sequence is TGTGCCAGCAGCTTAGAGGGGGTGACTAGCGGTAATGAGCAGTTCTTC. Translated, it gives CASSLEGVTSGNEQFF. The chain joins TRBV11-2 to TRBJ2-1, with 9 bases aligning to TRBD2. This CDR3 is 16 amino acids long. V lost 0 bases to trimming and J lost 7 bases; unmatched junction nucleotides: 7. Germline V gives CDR1 SGHAT, CDR2 FQNNGV.

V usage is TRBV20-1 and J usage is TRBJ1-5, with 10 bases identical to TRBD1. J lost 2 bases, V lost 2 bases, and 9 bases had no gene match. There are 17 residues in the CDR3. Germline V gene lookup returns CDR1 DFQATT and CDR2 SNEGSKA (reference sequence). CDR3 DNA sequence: TGCAGTGCTAGAACTAGACAGGGGGCGCAGCGCAATCAGCCCCAGCATTTT. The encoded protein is CSARTRQGAQRNQPQHF.

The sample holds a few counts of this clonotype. The CDR3 DNA reads as TGCGCCAGCAGCCAAGATTTAGCGGGAGGCCTTTACAATGAGCAGTTCTTC. The encoded protein is CASSQDLAGGLYNEQFF. This chain joins TRBV4-3 and TRBJ2-1; 10 nucleotides agree with TRBD2. CDR3 length: 17 residues. Germline V gives CDR1 LGHNA, CDR2 YSLEER. V gave up 0 bases and J gave up 4 bases; unmatched junction bases: 6.

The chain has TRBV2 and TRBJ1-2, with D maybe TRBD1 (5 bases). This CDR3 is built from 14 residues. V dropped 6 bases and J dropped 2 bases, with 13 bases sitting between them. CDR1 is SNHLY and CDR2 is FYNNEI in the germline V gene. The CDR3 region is CASRAGPRNYGYTF. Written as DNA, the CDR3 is TGTGCCAGCAGAGCAGGGCCCCGAAACTATGGCTACACCTTC.

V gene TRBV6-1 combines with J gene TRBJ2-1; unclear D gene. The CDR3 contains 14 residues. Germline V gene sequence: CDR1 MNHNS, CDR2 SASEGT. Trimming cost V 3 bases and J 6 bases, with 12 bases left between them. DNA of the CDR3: TGTGCCAGCAGTGAGGGGTTGGACGGCAATGAGCAGTTCTTC. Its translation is CASSEGLDGNEQFF.

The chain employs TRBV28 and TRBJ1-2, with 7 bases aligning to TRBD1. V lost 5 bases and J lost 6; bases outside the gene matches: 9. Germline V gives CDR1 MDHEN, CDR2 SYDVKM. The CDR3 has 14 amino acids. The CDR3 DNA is TGTGCCAGCAGTCCCCACAGGGGCTATAATGGCTACACCTTC. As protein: CASSPHRGYNGYTF.

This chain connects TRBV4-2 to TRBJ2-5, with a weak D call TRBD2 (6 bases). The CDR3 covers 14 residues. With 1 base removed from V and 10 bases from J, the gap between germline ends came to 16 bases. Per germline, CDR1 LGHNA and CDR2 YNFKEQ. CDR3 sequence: CASSQGAGSFGQYF. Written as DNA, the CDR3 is TGTGCCAGCAGCCAAGGGGCGGGGAGTTTTGGCCAGTACTTC.

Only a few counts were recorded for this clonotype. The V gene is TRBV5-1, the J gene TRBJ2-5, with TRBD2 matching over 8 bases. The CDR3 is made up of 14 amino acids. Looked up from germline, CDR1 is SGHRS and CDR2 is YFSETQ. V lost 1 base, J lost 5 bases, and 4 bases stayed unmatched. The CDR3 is CASSLNGREETQYF. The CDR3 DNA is TGCGCCAGCAGCTTGAACGGGAGGGAGGAGACCCAGTACTTC.

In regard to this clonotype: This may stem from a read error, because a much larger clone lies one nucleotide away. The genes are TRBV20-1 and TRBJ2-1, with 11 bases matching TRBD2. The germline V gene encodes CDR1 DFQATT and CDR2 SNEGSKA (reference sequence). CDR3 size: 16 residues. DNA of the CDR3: TGCAGTGCCGGACTAGCGGGTCTGAGCTCCTACGATGAGCAGTTCTTC. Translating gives CSAGLAGLSSYDEQFF.

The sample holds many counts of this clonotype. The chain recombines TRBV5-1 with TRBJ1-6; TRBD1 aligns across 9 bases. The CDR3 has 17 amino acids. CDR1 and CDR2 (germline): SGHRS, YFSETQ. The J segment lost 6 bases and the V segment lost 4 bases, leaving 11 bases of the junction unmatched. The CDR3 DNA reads TGCGCCAGCAGCCCAGTCGGACAGGGGATCCCTAATTCACCCCTCCACTTT. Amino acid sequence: CASSPVGQGIPNSPLHF.

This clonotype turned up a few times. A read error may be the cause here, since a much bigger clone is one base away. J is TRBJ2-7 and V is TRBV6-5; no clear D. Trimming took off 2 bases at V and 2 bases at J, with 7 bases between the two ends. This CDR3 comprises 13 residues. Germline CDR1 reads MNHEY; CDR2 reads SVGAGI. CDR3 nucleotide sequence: TGTGCCAGCAGTTACGACGGAGCCTACGAGCAGTACTTC. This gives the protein CASSYDGAYEQYF.

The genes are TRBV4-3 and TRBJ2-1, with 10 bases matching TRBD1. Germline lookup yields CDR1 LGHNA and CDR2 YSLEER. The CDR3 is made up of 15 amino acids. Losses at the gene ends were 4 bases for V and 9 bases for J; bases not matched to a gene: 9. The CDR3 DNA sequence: TGCGCCAGCAGCCTAGACAGGGGGCGCAGGGTTGAGCAGTTCTTC. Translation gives CASSLDRGRRVEQFF.

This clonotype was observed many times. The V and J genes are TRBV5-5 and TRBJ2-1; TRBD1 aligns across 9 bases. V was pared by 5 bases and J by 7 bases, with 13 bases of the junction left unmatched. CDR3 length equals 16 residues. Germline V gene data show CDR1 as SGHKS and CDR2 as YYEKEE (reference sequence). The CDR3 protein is CASSFYRDRAWNEQFF. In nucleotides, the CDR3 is TGTGCCAGCAGTTTTTACCGGGACAGGGCTTGGAATGAGCAGTTCTTC.

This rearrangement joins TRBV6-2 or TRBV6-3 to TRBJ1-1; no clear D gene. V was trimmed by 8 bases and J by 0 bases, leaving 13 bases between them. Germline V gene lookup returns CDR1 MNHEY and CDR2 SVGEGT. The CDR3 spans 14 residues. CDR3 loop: CASSQVIVNTEAFF. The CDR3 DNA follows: TGTGCCAGCTCGCAGGTGATTGTGAACACTGAAGCTTTCTTT.

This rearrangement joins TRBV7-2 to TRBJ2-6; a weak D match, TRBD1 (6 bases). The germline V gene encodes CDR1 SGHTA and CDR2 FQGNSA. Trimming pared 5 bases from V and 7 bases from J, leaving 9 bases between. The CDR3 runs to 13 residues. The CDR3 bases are TGTGCCAGCAGCCCCGGGACAGCCAACGTCCTGACTTTC. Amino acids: CASSPGTANVLTF.

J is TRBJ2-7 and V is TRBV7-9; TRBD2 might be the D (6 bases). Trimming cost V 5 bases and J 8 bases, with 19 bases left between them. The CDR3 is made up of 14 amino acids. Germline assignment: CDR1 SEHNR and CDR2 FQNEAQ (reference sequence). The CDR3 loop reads CASSLGGFMGKQYF. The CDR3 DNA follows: TGTGCCAGCAGCCTGGGAGGCTTTATGGGGAAGCAGTACTTC. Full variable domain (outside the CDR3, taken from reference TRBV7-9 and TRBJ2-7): DTGVSQNPRHKITKRGQNVTFRCDPISEHNRLYWYRQTLGQGPEFLTYFQNEAQLEKSRLLSDRFSAERPKGSFSTLEIQRTEQGDSAMYLCASSLGGFMGKQYFGPGTRLTVT.

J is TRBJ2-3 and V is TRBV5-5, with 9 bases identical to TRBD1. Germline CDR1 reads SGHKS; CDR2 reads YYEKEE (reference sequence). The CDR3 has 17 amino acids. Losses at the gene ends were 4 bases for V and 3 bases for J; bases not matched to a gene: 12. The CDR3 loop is CASSNTTGGWRTDTQYF. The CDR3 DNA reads TGTGCCAGCAGCAATACTACAGGGGGCTGGCGGACAGATACGCAGTATTTT. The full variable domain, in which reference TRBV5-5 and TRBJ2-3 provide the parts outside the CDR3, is DAGVTQSPTHLIKTRGQQVTLRCSPISGHKSVSWYQQVLGQGPQFIFQYYEKEERGRGNFPDRFSARQFPNYSSELNVNALLLGDSALYLCASSNTTGGWRTDTQYFGPGTRLTVL.